The 20 T cell receptor beta chains given below trace back to one sample, sequenced in a study of shared clonotypes between healthy human individuals (dated by TCRdb to 2020 to 2022). Library preparation used the immunoSEQ multiplex PCR assay. TCRdb took over this immuneACCESS table, retaining in-frame rearrangements with V and J assigned. Such tables are incomplete; in checked studies, under half of the missing clones stem from an unresolved V gene, and the remainder is unexplained. This sample gives roughly 2.4 million clones in total; under 97% of them show up just once. Around 0.13% of the sample rests with the top ten. Sequenced input: naive CD4+ T cells sorted from blood. The sample's cell subset or site label, in plain terms: CD45RA+ positively selected. The receptors come from a man between 18 and 35 years old in good health.

V usage is TRBV7-8 and J usage is TRBJ2-7; 13 bases are a match to TRBD2. This CDR3 contains 15 residues. V lost 4 bases to trimming and J lost 3 bases; unmatched junction nucleotides: 3. Germline V gives CDR1 SGHVS, CDR2 FQNEAQ. CDR3 sequence reads: CASSWRLAGGYEQYF. The CDR3 DNA sequence: TGTGCCAGCAGCTGGAGACTAGCGGGGGGCTACGAGCAGTACTTC.

The chain carries TRBV6-5 and TRBJ1-2; D not certain. The germline V gene has CDR1 MNHEY and CDR2 SVGAGI. The CDR3 totals 11 residues. Deletions cut 4 bases from V and 7 bases from J, with 7 bases between. Here the CDR3 DNA reads TGTGCCAGCAGTTGGACGGGTGGCTACACCTTC. Translated, it gives CASSWTGGYTF.

The CDR3 is CASSRREGLPFYNEQFF. DNA for the CDR3: TGTGCCAGCAGCCGGCGGGAGGGGCTTCCGTTCTACAATGAGCAGTTCTTC. The rearrangement joins TRBV7-3 to TRBJ2-1; 9 bases match TRBD2. Trimming took 5 bases from V and 3 from J; bases not matched to a gene: 11. Germline CDR1 SGHTA, CDR2 FQGTGA. The CDR3 loop spans 17 amino acids.

J is TRBJ2-7 and V is TRBV19; TRBD1 matches 9 bases. CDR1 is LNHDA and CDR2 is SQIVND in the germline V gene (reference sequence). V was clipped by 6 bases and J by 2 bases; unmatched bases: 5. The length of the CDR3 is 14 residues. The CDR3 spells CASRGQGYTYEQYF. The CDR3, as DNA: TGTGCCAGTAGGGGACAGGGTTACACCTACGAGCAGTACTTC.

The CDR3 region has the DNA TGTGCCAGCAGCTTATACGATGAGCAGTTCTTC. Translating it yields CASSLYDEQFF. V usage is TRBV7-8 and J usage is TRBJ2-1; D not certain. Between the trimmed V and J ends, which lost 2 bases and 8 bases, there was a span of 4 bases. Germline V gene lookup returns CDR1 SGHVS and CDR2 FQNEAQ. The CDR3 runs to 11 residues.

The chain recombines TRBV1 with TRBJ2-7; TRBD1 is taken as the D call from the table, unchecked against the DNA. TRBV1 is a listed pseudogene. The CDR3 runs 14 residues. CDR3 nucleotides: TGCACCAGCAGCCAAGTTAGCAGGGTCCACGAGCAGTACTTC. Its protein product is CTSSQVSRVHEQYF.

The chain has TRBV9 and TRBJ1-2, with TRBD1 matching 8 bases. The CDR3 sequence is 16 residues long. Germline loops: CDR1 SGDLS, CDR2 YYNGEE. V lost 2 bases and J lost 5; bases outside the gene matches: 11. CDR3 nucleotide sequence: TGTGCCAGCAGCGTGGAAGAGGGGACAGGACTTTATGGCTACACCTTC. Amino acid sequence: CASSVEEGTGLYGYTF.

The chain is built from TRBV5-1 and TRBJ2-7; D is perhaps TRBD1 (5 bases). The V end was cut by 4 bases, the J end by 3 bases, with 8 bases between. This CDR3 has 12 amino acids. The germline CDR1 and CDR2 sequences are SGHRS and YFSETQ. The CDR3 sequence: CASSKDNYEQYF. The CDR3 region has the DNA TGCGCCAGCAGCAAGGACAACTACGAGCAGTACTTC.

This clone was counted a single time. This sequence joins TRBV6-5 and TRBJ2-2, with 10 bases identical to TRBD2. Germline V lookup: CDR1 MNHEY, CDR2 SVGAGI. V lost 4 bases, J lost 7 bases, and 9 bases stayed unmatched. The CDR3 is 16 residues long. The chain's CDR3 is CASSWSSGSPGGELFF. DNA of the CDR3: TGTGCCAGCAGTTGGTCTAGCGGGAGTCCTGGCGGGGAGCTGTTTTTT.

The genes are TRBV5-1 and TRBJ2-1, with no clear D. The CDR3 totals 17 residues. Germline CDR1 and CDR2: SGHRS and YFSETQ. V lost 5 bases and J lost 2, with 20 bases in between. CDR3 in amino acids: CASSPRVVTYAYNEQFF. CDR3 nucleotides: TGCGCCAGCAGTCCTAGAGTAGTCACATACGCCTACAATGAGCAGTTCTTC.

V and J are TRBV11-3 and TRBJ2-1, with unresolved D. Trimming left V 5 bases short and J 9 bases short, with 14 bases between. The CDR3 is 13 amino acids. The germline V gene encodes CDR1 SGHNT and CDR2 YENEEA. Here the CDR3 reads CASSTETRSEQFF. DNA of the CDR3: TGTGCCAGCAGCACGGAAACGAGGAGTGAGCAGTTCTTC.

The chain joins TRBV5-1 to TRBJ1-4; D might be TRBD1 (5 bases). Trimming stripped 3 bases from V and 8 bases from J, with 17 bases between. The CDR3 length is 15 residues. Per the germline V gene, CDR1 is SGHRS and CDR2 is YFSETQ. DNA for the CDR3: TGCGCCAGCAGCTCCCTTGTTGGGGGAGGAGAAAAACTGTTTTTT. This gives the protein CASSSLVGGGEKLFF.

The chain uses TRBV5-1 and TRBJ2-1; 9 positions match TRBD2. CDR1 is SGHRS, CDR2 YFSETQ, per germline. The CDR3 sequence is 16 residues long. V lost 0 bases, J lost 3 bases, and 4 bases stayed unmatched. CDR3 in amino acids: CASSLATSGGYNEQFF. The CDR3 nucleotides read TGCGCCAGCAGCTTGGCGACTAGCGGAGGCTACAATGAGCAGTTCTTC.

The chain carries TRBV9 and TRBJ1-2, with 7 bases matching TRBD1. Looked up from germline, CDR1 is SGDLS and CDR2 is YYNGEE. The CDR3 covers 15 residues. J gave up 9 bases and V 2 bases, and 13 bases lay outside the gene matches. This CDR3 is CASSVETGTATSYTF. CDR3 in DNA: TGTGCCAGCAGCGTCGAAACCGGGACAGCTACGAGCTACACCTTC.

CDR3 coding DNA: TGTGCCAGCAAAACCCGCCCTCGAGACTACGAGCAGTACTTC. Its translation is CASKTRPRDYEQYF. The chain couples TRBV25-1 to TRBJ2-7; D is unresolved. The germline V gene has CDR1 MGHDK and CDR2 SYGVNS. Trimming cost V 7 bases and J 3 bases, with 16 bases left between them. This CDR3 has 14 residues.

This sequence joins TRBV6-5 and TRBJ1-6; 8 nucleotides line up with TRBD1. CDR3 length equals 13 residues. The germline CDR1 and CDR2 sequences are MNHEY and SVGAGI. V gave up 11 bases and J gave up 2 bases; unmatched junction bases: 2. CDR3 sequence reads: CAAGQAYNSPLHF. CDR3 bases: TGTGCCGCGGGACAGGCCTATAATTCACCCCTCCACTTT.

The V gene is TRBV13, the J gene TRBJ2-2; D call uncertain. Trimming stripped 2 bases from V and 6 bases from J, with 7 bases between. This CDR3 is built from 13 residues. CDR1 and CDR2 from the germline V gene are PRHDT and FYEKMQ (reference sequence). DNA for the CDR3: TGTGCCAGCAGCTTAAAAGGCGCCGGGGAGCTGTTTTTT. It is translated as CASSLKGAGELFF.

This clone is a singleton in its sample. The chain joins TRBV6-1 to TRBJ2-2, with TRBD2 matching 12 bases. Germline CDR1 reads MNHNS; CDR2 reads SASEGT. V lost 2 bases and J lost 7; bases outside the gene matches: 2. This CDR3 spans 15 amino acids. CDR3 amino acids: CASSELAGGFGELFF. In DNA, the CDR3 is TGTGCCAGCAGTGAACTAGCGGGAGGGTTCGGGGAGCTGTTTTTT.

The chain combines TRBV7-2 with TRBJ2-1, with D possibly matching TRBD2 (6 bases). Germline V gives CDR1 SGHTA, CDR2 FQGNSA. Trimming stripped 5 bases from V and 7 bases from J, with 15 bases between. This CDR3 has 14 residues. CDR3: CASSQRVLANEQFF. The CDR3 DNA reads TGTGCCAGCAGCCAGCGGGTCCTGGCGAATGAGCAGTTCTTC.

This clone has only a few counts. The chain employs TRBV2 and TRBJ2-3; a weak D match, TRBD2 (5 bases). V lost 6 bases and J lost 6, with 19 bases in between. This CDR3 region has 15 residues. Germline CDR1 and CDR2: SNHLY and FYNNEI. In nucleotides, the CDR3 is TGTGCCAGCAGCCGTCTAGCCCCGCCAACGGATACGCAGTATTTT. Its translation: CASSRLAPPTDTQYF.